The T cell receptor (beta chain) under discussion was sequenced for a study of beta chain features in type 1 diabetes. Germline V gene sequence: CDR1 SGHVS, CDR2 FQNEAQ. V was cut by 4 bases and J by 0 bases, with 8 bases left in between. The CDR3 is 14 amino acids. In regard to this clone: Its matching antigen is unknown.

Study observations and caveats: PCR might preferentially amplify shorter templates, equally in patients and controls. Across all four CD4+ subsets, people with type 1 diabetes showed modestly shorter TCRB CDR3s.

Of the isolated RNA, all was reverse transcribed, and so the sequenced material was expressed TCRB transcripts. Produced via immunoSEQ multiplex PCR; TCRdb's table is partial and in-frame only. The sample consists of under 300,000 clones, 9.5% to 13% of them appearing once. V is TRBV7-8 and J is TRBJ2-3, with a weak D call TRBD1 (5 bases). Sample: naive CD4+ T cells from blood. The sequence came from a man younger than 40 with type 1 diabetes. The CDR3 is CASSSRTSTDTQYF. The CDR3 nucleotides are TGTGCCAGCAGCTCGCGGACAAGCACAGATACGCAGTATTTT.